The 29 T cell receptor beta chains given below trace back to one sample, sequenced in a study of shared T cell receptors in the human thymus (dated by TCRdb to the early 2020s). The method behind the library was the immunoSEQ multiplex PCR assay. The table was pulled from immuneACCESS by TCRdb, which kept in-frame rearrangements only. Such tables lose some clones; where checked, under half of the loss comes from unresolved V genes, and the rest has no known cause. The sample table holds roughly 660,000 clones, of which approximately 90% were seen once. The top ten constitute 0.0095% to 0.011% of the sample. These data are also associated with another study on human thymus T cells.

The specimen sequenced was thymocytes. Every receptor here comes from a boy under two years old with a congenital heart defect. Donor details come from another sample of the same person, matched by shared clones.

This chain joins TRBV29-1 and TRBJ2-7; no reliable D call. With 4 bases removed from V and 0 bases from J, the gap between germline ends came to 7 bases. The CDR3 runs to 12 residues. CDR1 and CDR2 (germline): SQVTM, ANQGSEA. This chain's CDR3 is CSVADNSYEQYF. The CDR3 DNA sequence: TGCAGCGTTGCCGACAACTCCTACGAGCAGTACTTC.

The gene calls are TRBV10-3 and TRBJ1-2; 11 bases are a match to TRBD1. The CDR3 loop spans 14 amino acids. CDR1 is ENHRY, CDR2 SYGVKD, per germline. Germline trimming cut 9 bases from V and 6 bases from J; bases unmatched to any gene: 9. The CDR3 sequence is CAINPGQGAHGYTF. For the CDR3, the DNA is TGTGCCATTAACCCAGGACAGGGGGCGCATGGCTACACCTTC.

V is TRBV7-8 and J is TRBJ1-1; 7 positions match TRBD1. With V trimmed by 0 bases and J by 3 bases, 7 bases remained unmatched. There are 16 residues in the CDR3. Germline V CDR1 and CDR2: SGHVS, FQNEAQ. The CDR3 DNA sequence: TGTGCCAGCAGCTTAGCGCAGGGGGATCGGGACACTGAAGCTTTCTTT. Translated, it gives CASSLAQGDRDTEAFF.

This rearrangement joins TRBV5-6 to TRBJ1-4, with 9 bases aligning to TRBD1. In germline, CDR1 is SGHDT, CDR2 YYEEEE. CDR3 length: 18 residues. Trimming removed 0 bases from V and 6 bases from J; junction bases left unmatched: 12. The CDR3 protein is CASSLVGGQGTKDEKLFF. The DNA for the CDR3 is TGTGCCAGCAGCTTGGTTGGGGGACAGGGTACTAAGGATGAAAAACTGTTTTTT.

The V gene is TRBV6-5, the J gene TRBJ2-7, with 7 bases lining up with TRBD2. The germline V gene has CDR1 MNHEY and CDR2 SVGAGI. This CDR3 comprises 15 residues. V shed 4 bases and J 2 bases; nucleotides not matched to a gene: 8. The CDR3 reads CASSSNRTSPYEQYF. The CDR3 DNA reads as TGTGCCAGCAGTTCCAACCGGACTAGTCCCTACGAGCAGTACTTC.

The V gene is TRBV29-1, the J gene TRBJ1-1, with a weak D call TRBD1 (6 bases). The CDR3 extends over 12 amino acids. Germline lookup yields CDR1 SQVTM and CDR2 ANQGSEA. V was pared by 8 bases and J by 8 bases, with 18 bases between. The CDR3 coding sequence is TGCAGCACGACTTCGGGTGACAGGGAAGCTTTCTTT. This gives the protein CSTTSGDREAFF. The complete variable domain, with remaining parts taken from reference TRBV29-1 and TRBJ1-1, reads SAVISQKPSRDICQRGTSLTIQCQVDSQVTMMFWYRQQPGQSLTLIATANQGSEATYESGFVIDKFPISRPNLTFSTLTVSNMSPEDSSIYLCSTTSGDREAFFGQGTRLTVV.

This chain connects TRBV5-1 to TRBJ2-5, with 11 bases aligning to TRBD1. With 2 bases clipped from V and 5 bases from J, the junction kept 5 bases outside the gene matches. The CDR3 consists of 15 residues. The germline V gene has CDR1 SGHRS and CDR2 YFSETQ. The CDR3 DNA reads TGCGCCAGCAGCTTCAGGACAGGGGGCATGGAGACCCAGTACTTC. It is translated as CASSFRTGGMETQYF. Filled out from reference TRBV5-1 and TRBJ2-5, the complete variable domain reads KAGVTQTPRYLIKTRGQQVTLSCSPISGHRSVSWYQQTPGQGLQFLFEYFSETQRNKGNFPGRFSGRQFSNSRSEMNVSTLELGDSALYLCASSFRTGGMETQYFGPGTRLLVL.

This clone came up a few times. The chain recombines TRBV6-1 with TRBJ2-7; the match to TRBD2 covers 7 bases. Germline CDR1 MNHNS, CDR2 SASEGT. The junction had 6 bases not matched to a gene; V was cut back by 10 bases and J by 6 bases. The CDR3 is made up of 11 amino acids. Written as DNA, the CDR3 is TGTGCCACCAGCGGGGAGGCCGAGCAGTACTTC. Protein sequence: CATSGEAEQYF.

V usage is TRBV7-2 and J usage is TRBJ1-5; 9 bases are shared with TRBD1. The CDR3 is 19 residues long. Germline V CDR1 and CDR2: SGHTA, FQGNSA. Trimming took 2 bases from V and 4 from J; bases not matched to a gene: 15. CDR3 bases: TGTGCCAGCAGCTTACGGGACAGGGCTTTACCTAATCAAAATCAGCCCCAGCATTTT. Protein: CASSLRDRALPNQNQPQHF.

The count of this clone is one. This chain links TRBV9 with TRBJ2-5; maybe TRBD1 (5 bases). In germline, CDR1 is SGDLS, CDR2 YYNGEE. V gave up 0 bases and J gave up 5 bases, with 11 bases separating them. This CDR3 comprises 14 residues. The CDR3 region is CASSVAWGRETQYF. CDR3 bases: TGTGCCAGCAGCGTAGCTTGGGGCAGGGAGACCCAGTACTTC.

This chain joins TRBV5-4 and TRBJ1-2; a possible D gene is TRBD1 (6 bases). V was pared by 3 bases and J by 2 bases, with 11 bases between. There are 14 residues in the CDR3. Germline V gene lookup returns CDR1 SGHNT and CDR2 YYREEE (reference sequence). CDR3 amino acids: CASSYRDINYGYTF. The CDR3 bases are TGTGCCAGCAGCTACCGGGACATCAACTATGGCTACACCTTC.

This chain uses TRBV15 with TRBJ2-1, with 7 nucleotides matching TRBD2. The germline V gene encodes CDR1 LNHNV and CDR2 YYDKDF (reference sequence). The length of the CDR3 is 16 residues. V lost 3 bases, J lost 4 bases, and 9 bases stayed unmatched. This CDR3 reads CATSRLDGGIYNEQFF. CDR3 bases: TGTGCCACCAGCAGGTTGGACGGGGGGATATACAATGAGCAGTTCTTC.

The CDR3 sequence is CASSEYQGDYGYTF. CDR3 DNA: TGTGCCAGCAGTGAATATCAGGGGGACTATGGCTACACCTTC. The chain links TRBV6-1 to TRBJ1-2, with 7 positions matching TRBD1. The CDR3 length is 14 residues. The germline V gene encodes CDR1 MNHNS and CDR2 SASEGT. After removal of 2 bases from V and 3 bases from J, the junction contained 3 bases not matched to a gene.

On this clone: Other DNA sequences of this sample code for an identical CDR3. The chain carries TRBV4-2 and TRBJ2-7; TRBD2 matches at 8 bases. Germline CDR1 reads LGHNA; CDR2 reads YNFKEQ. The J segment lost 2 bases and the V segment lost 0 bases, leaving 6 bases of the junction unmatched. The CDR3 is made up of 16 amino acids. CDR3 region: CASSQEATGGPYEQYF. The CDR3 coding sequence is TGTGCCAGCAGCCAAGAGGCGACGGGAGGGCCCTACGAGCAGTACTTC.

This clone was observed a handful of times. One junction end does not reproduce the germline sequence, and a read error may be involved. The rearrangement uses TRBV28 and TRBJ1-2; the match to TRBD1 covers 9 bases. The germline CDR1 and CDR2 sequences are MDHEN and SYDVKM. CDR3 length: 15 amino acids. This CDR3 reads CASSSPGTGTSSAAF. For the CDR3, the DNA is TGTGCCAGCAGCTCCCCCGGGACAGGGACGAGCTCCGCTGCCTTC.

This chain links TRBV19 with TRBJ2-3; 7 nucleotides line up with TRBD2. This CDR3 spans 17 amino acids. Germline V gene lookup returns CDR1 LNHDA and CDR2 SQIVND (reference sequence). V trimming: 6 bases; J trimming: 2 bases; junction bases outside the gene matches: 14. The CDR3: CASRDRREGRVTDTQYF. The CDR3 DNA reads TGTGCCAGTAGGGACCGTAGGGAGGGAAGGGTCACAGATACGCAGTATTTT.

CDR3 coding DNA: TGCGCCAGCAGCCAAGGACGGGGGTATGAGCAGTTCTTC. It codes for CASSQGRGYEQFF. The V call is TRBV4-3, the J call TRBJ2-1, with D possibly being TRBD2 (6 bases). Germline-derived CDR1 and CDR2 are LGHNA and YSLEER. The CDR3 is 13 amino acids. The V gene lost 1 base and the J gene lost 8 bases, with 9 bases spanning the gap.

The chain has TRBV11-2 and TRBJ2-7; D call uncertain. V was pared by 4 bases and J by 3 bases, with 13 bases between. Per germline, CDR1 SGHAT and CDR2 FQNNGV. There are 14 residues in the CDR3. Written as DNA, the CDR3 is TGTGCCAGCAGCTCACATGGGCTGGGCTACGAGCAGTACTTC. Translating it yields CASSSHGLGYEQYF.

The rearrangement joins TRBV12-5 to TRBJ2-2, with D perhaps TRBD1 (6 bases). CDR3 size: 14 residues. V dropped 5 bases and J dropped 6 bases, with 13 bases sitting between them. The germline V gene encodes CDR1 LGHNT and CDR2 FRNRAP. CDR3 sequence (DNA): TGTGCTAGTGGTGTCCTACAGGGTCCCGGGGAGCTGTTTTTT. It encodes CASGVLQGPGELFF.

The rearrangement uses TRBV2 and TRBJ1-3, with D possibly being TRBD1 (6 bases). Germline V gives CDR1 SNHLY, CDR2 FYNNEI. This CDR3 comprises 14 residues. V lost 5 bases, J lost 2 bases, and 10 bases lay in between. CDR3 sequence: CASSRGWAGNTIYF. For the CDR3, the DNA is TGTGCCAGCAGTAGGGGGTGGGCTGGAAACACCATATATTTT.

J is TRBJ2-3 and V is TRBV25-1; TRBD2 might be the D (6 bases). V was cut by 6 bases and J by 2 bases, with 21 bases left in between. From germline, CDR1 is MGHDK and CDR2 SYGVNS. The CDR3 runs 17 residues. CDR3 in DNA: TGTGCCAGCAGGCCACCTTACGGGACTCTTTCCACAGATACGCAGTATTTT. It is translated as CASRPPYGTLSTDTQYF. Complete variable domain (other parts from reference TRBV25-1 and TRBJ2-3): EADIYQTPRYLVIGTGKKITLECSQTMGHDKMYWYQQDPGMELHLIHYSYGVNSTEKGDLSSESTVSRIRTEHFPLTLESARPSHTSQYLCASRPPYGTLSTDTQYFGPGTRLTVL.

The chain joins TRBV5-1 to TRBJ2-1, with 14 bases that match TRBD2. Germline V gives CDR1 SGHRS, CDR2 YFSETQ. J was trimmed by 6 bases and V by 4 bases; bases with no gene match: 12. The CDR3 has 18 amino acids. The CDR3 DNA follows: TGCGCCAGCAGCCCGGGACTAGCGGGAGATTATTTTAGCAATGAGCAGTTCTTC. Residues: CASSPGLAGDYFSNEQFF.

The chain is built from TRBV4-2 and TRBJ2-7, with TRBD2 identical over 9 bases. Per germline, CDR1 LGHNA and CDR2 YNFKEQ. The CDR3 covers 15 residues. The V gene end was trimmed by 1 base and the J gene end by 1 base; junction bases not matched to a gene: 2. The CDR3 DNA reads TGTGCCAGCAGCCAAGCTAGCGGGAATTCCTACGAGCAGTACTTC. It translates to CASSQASGNSYEQYF.

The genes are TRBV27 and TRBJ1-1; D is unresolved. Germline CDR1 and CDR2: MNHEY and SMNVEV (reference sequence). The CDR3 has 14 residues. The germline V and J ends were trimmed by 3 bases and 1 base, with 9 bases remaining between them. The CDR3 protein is CASSFLTGNTEAFF. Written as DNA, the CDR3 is TGTGCCAGCAGTTTTTTGACGGGGAACACTGAAGCTTTCTTT.

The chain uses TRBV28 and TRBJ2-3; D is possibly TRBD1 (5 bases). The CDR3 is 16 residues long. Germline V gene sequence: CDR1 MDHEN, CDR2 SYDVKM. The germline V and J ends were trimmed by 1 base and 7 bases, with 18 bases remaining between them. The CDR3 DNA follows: TGTGCCAGCAGTTTATATACTGCCCCCAGGGTAAATACGCAGTATTTT. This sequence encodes CASSLYTAPRVNTQYF.

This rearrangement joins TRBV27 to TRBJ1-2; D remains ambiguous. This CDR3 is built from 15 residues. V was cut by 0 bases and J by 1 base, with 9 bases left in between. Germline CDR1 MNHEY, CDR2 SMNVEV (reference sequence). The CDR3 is CASSLSNPGNYGYTF. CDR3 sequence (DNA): TGTGCCAGCAGTTTATCGAATCCGGGTAACTATGGCTACACCTTC.

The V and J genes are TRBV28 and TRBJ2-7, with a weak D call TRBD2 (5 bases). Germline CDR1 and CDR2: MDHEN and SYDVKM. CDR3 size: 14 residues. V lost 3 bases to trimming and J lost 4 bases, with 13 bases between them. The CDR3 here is CASSFTGSGYEQYF. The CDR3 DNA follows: TGTGCCAGCAGTTTTACGGGGAGTGGTTACGAGCAGTACTTC.

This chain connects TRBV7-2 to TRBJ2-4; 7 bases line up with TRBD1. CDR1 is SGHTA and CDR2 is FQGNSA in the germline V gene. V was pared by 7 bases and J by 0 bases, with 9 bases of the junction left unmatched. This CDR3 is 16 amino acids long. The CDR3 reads CASNHGTALAKNIQYF. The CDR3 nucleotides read TGTGCCAGCAACCACGGGACAGCGCTAGCCAAAAACATTCAGTACTTC.

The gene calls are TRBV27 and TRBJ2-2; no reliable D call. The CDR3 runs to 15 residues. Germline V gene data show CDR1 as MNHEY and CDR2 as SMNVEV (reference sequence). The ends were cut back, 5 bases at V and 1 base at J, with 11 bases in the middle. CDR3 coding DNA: TGTGCCAGCAGTCCCTTTAGAGGGAACACCGGGGAGCTGTTTTTT. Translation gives CASSPFRGNTGELFF.